This T cell receptor beta chain was sequenced during a study of cytomegalovirus exposure and HLA in healthy donors. Study-level results: Later on, an analysis tied over 15,000 TCR beta sequences to HLA alleles at 0.05 false discovery rate.

About this clone: Antigen: not known.

A multiplex PCR was run with 60 Vbeta primers and 13 Jbeta primers. The data were produced by immunoSEQ multiplex PCR, yet TCRdb's version contains in-frame clones alone and is incomplete. This table lists over 100,000 clones. This sequence was found in a woman aged 40 to 50 in good health and CMV-seropositive. Sequenced material: PBMCs.

CDR3 DNA: TGCGCCAGCAGTCATGGGACAGGGGGAAGCAATGAGCAGTTCTTC. As protein: CASSHGTGGSNEQFF. V gene TRBV23-1 combines with J gene TRBJ2-1; 11 nucleotides line up with TRBD1. TRBV23-1 is an ORF; its function is uncertain. Losses at the gene ends were 3 bases for V and 6 bases for J; bases not matched to a gene: 4. The length of the CDR3 is 15 residues.